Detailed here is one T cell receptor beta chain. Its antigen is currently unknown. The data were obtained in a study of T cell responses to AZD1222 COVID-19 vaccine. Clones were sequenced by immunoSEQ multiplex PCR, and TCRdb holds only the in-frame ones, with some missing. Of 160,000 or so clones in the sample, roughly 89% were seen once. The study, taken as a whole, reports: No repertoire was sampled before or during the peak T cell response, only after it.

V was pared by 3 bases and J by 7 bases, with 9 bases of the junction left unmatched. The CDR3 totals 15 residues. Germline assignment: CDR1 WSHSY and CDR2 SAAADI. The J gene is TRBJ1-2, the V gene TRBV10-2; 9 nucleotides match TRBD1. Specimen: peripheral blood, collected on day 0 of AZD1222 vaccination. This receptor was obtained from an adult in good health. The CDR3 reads CASSEAGQGISGYTF. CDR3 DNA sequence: TGCGCCAGCAGTGAAGCAGGACAGGGGATCTCTGGCTACACCTTC.